This T cell receptor beta chain was sequenced during a study of blood T cell repertoires in COVID-19. On the study more broadly: The samples span acute and convalescent COVID-19 from the United States, Italy and Spain. T cells, B-cell-depleted T cells, or PBMCs supplied cDNA or gDNA.

Per the study methods: Reference gene primer amplification gave estimated nucleated cell counts. This table comes from immunoSEQ multiplex PCR, and its TCRdb copy is limited to in-frame clones, with some not included. V and J calls and clone size are those listed in that table; D and trimming were worked out from the DNA. The sample has 310,000 or so clones, around nine tenths seen once. The CDR3 is 13 residues long. Trimming removed 3 bases from V and 4 bases from J, with 9 bases in between. Germline V gene sequence: CDR1 SGDLS, CDR2 YYNGEE. Sequences were obtained from peripheral blood. This sequence joins TRBV9 and TRBJ2-3; D uncertain. This TCR came from a middle-aged man with active or convalescent COVID-19. CDR3 protein: CASSGGHSDTQYF. The DNA for the CDR3 is TGTGCCAGCAGCGGTGGCCATTCAGATACGCAGTATTTT.